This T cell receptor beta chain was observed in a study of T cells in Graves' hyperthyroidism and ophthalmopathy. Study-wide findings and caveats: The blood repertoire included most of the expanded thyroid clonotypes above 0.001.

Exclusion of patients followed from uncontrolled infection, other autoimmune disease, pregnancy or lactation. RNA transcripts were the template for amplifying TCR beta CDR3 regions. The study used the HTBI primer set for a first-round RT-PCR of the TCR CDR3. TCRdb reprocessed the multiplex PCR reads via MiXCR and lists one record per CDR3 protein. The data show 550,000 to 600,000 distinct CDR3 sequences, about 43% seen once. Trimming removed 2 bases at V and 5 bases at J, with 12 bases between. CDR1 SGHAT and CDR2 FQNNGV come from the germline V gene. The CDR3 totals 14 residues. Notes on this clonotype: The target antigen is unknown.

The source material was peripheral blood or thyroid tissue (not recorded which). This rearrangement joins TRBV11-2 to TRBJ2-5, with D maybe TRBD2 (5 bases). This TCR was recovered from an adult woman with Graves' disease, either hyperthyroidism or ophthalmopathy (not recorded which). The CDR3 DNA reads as TGTGCCAGCAGCTTACGAGGGTGGACGGAGACCCAGTACTTC. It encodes CASSLRGWTETQYF.